This T cell receptor beta chain appears in the sequencing data of a study of blood T cells in healthy people across ages (dated by TCRdb to about 2015). Regarding the study in general: In model experiments, template switching captured about one uniquely barcoded TCR beta cDNA molecule for every two T cells. Using deep sequencing normalized with unique cDNA molecular identifiers, the study measured how TCR beta repertoire diversity changes with age. The donors were split into four age groups: young (average about 15 years), middle-aged (39), aged (roughly 60) and long-lived (roughly 88). The study analyzed two additional independent replicas of 1 million unique cDNA reads from the same blood draw for two donors, one aged 18 to 30 and one aged 80 or older.

Systemically healthy Caucasian individuals from Russia, some 40 in total and aged about 6 to 90 years, were included as donors. Roughly 9.5 milliliters of peripheral blood were drawn from each donor into EDTA-treated Vacutainer tubes. Ficoll-Paque density-gradient centrifugation was used to isolate PBMCs, with at least 7 million per sample. Trizol reagent was used to extract total RNA from PBMCs, with at least 6 micrograms per sample. For every donor, an aliquot of PBMCs went through flow cytometry to measure the percentages of naive CD45RAhigh/CD27high T cells. V drops 7 bases and J drops 1 base, leaving 10 bases in between. CDR1 SNHLY and CDR2 FYNNEI were looked up in the germline V gene. The CDR3 measures 13 amino acids from cysteine to phenylalanine. The read is trimmed to its CDR3 DNA, 39 bases read in frame from base 1. Library construction relied on 5' RACE. Sequencing relied on an Illumina HiSeq 2500. A second PCR of roughly 7 to 11 cycles was performed with a sample-barcoded 5' primer and a J-beta primer mix. A template-switch 5' adaptor carrying 12 random nucleotides introduced a unique molecular identifier onto each TCR beta cDNA molecule. Each sample yielded at least 2.5 million CDR3-containing paired-end reads. First-strand cDNA was synthesized from all RNA with the Mint cDNA synthesis kit, primed by a TRBC-specific oligonucleotide. Following uracil-DNA glycosylase treatment, a first 18-cycle PCR with universal primers M1SS and BC2_uni_R was performed on all cDNA. Concerning the study's data processing: For normalization, 1 million high-quality reads, each with a distinct molecular identifier, were randomly selected from each sample. Reads sharing molecular identifiers were discarded rather than binned into consensus sequences. MiTCR, with a Q25 quality threshold and the strictest error-elimination algorithm, was used for CDR3 identification, clonotype clustering and error correction. A nonparametric unseen species model using Euler transformation provided a lower-bound estimate of total TCR beta diversity. TCRdb passed the public sequencing reads through fastp at Q25 and MiXCR, retaining productive beta sequences. Each CDR3 protein appears once, grouped with its most common genes and DNA. TCRdb's processing, not the authors' own work, is the source of the V and J calls. Counted in this sample were roughly 800,000 distinct CDR3 sequences; roughly 25% of them appeared once. The ten top clones hold under 4% of the sample.

This clonotype showed up just a few times. The clone's antigen remains unknown. The record has no base qualities; no much larger clone is one base away. Study-wide conclusions, independent of this receptor: Observed TCR beta diversity correlated strongly with the percentage of naive T cells measured by flow cytometry. Estimates of total diversity from one million sequenced T cells were regarded as lower bounds and underestimates. As age increased, observed TCR beta diversity per million T cells dropped in a roughly linear way, and a significant reduction was already evident by age roughly 36. Compared with the aged group, the long-lived group had more naive CD4+ T cells, fewer expanded clones and increased TCR diversity, a pattern suggesting age selection. Because the CMV infection status of the donors was unknown, age-related changes in expanded clonotypes may potentially have been confounded. Since profiling was done on bulk unsorted PBMCs, naive and antigen-experienced compartments could not be conclusively compared.

The sample also formed part of further work on T cells of mothers and their children. As the second paper documents: Donors were nine systemically healthy Caucasian individuals: three mothers and their six children. cDNA synthesis consumed the entire amount of extracted RNA, loaded at roughly 1.5 ug RNA in each 15 ul reaction. In the second PCR, the M1S primer added sample barcodes and 2-4 random nucleotides. Each mother yielded over 8.5 million TCR beta CDR3 reads and each child 3 million to 3.5 million reads. Thymic selection shapes the output of TCR recombination in a similar way in related and unrelated pairs, and inherited differences have a minor effect. Normalized repertoire overlap was always found to be slightly, but never significantly, higher in related mother-child pairs than in unrelated mother-child pairs. Persistent microchimeric T cell clones were not detected, at a sensitivity of about 99 clones per million clonotypes. In the study, deep NGS was used to compare the TCR beta repertoires of mothers and children, and features distinguishing related mother-child pairs from unrelated individuals were sought. The mean age was around 42 +/- 4 years for the mothers and approximately 11 +/- 4 years for the children. Libraries were sequenced on Illumina HiSeq 2000 with 100+100 nt paired-end reads after adapter ligation with NEBNext reagents. To prevent cross-contamination, the mother and child libraries were prepared a month apart and were sequenced in separate runs. Between roughly 450,000 and 2,000,000 distinct TCR beta clonotypes were identified per donor. Naive TCR beta clonotypes were estimated from low-frequency clonotypes matched to each donor's FACS-determined naive share, without sorting.

Recombination joined TRBV2 with TRBJ2-5; a tentative D match to TRBD2 spans 6 bases. This sequence originates from a boy younger than 18 in good health. The sample comprised blood. CDR3 reads: CASMEGSQETQYF. The DNA sequence follows: TGTGCCAGCATGGAGGGGTCCCAAGAGACCCAGTACTTC.